This section outlines one T cell receptor (beta chain) sequence together with its context. Its antigen remains unidentified. Data came from immunoSEQ multiplex PCR; TCRdb stores just in-frame clones and leaves some out. Of approximately 21,000 clones in the sample, around 82% were seen once. The data are from a study of EBV T-cell therapy then PD-1 blockade in nasopharyngeal carcinoma. The treatment is: AdE1-LMPpoly-expanded autologous EBV-specific T-cell therapy followed by anti-PD-1 nivolumab. This TCR derives from a man aged 35-49 years with nasopharyngeal carcinoma. The source material was CD8+ T cells from blood, sampled around day 65 from a patient whose treatment included autologous EBV-specific T cells and nivolumab.

The CDR3 loop reads CASSRRTSGGETQYF. The CDR3 bases are TGTGCCAGCAGTCGGAGGACTAGCGGGGGTGAGACCCAGTACTTC. The rearrangement links TRBV2 to TRBJ2-5; TRBD2 agrees at 13 bases. V shed 5 bases, J shed 5 bases, and the junction held 5 bases outside the gene matches. The CDR3 consists of 15 residues. Germline V gene sequence: CDR1 SNHLY, CDR2 FYNNEI.